This T cell receptor (beta chain) is drawn from a study of blood T cell repertoires in COVID-19. Background on the study: In each case, the material was cDNA or gDNA derived from T cells, B-cell-depleted T cells, or PBMCs.

Trimming pared 3 bases from V and 5 bases from J, leaving 5 bases between. The CDR3 covers 12 residues. Looked up from germline, CDR1 is SGHVS and CDR2 is FNYEAQ. Per the study methods: Researchers report that nucleated cell counts were estimated from reference gene primer amplification. Some clones are missing from TCRdb's copy, which holds only in-frame ones; the method was immunoSEQ multiplex PCR. V and J calls and clone size follow that table, whereas D and trimming were derived from the DNA. The profile shows about 250,000 clones, 65% to 90% of them singletons. This sequence originates from a man aged 45-60 years with COVID-19, enrolled during active disease. The specimen was peripheral blood. The chain combines TRBV7-6 with TRBJ1-5; D call uncertain. The CDR3 DNA reads as TGTGCCAGCAGCTTCACAGATCAGCCCCAGCATTTT. Encoded protein: CASSFTDQPQHF.